This entry describes one T cell receptor (beta chain). Its antigen remains undetermined. No quality values exist for individual bases; no much larger clone is one base distant. This sample was taken from a study of shared clonotypes between healthy human individuals (dated by TCRdb to 2020 to 2021). For the wider study: Three men and two women, aged 18 to 49 years, made up the cohort. For each donor, three plates each were used for CD4 naive and CD4 memory, two plates were used for CD8 naive, and one plate was used for CD8 memory. To estimate repertoire size and how much clonotype sharing occurs between individuals, the study deeply sequenced the blood TCR repertoires of several healthy adults. To increase sequencing depth and limit assay-specific biases, different laboratories used diverse techniques to prepare libraries and sequence TCR repertoires. Leukapheresis yielded between about 0.85 and 9.5 billion PBMCs per donor. Overall results and qualifications from the work: Sampling was limited to blood, and TCR repertoires in tissue likely differ from TCR repertoires in blood. Rarefaction of sorted-subset datasets indicated incomplete sequencing despite the large sequencing depth. Larger estimated clonotype richness was generally found for naive subsets than for memory subsets. Pairwise subsampling indicated that sequencing depth was expected to affect the degree of clonotype sharing among donors. Higher generation probabilities were observed for clonotypes shared by all four sorted-subset donors than for non-shared clonotypes. The small number of donors limited the genetic and exposure-history diversity represented. Across a few donors, around 5% of naive CD4, approximately 3.6% of naive CD8, around 2.1% of memory CD4, and around 0.4% of memory CD8 clonotypes were shared.

Reading from cysteine to phenylalanine, the CDR3 counts 15 amino acids. The retained sequence is limited to the CDR3, 45 bases, with the frame set at the first base. The trim is 6 bases for V and 2 bases for J, with a gap of 15 bases between the germline ends. The germline V gene gives CDR1 as SGDLS and CDR2 as YYNGEE. Using the deep immunoSEQ assay, TCR CDR3 regions were amplified from genomic DNA by multiplex PCR. Extracted genomic DNA from each cell subset was spread evenly across all wells of several immunoSEQ 96-well plates, with each plate serving as a replicate. For sorted subsets, each replicate PCR was loaded with about 0.2 ug genomic DNA, equivalent to approximately 27,000 T cell genomes. The purified libraries were quantified using a Qubit 3.0 fluorometer, sized with a Bioanalyzer 2100, and then quantified again using the KAPA Library Quantification kit. A separate single-read 150-cycle Illumina NextSeq 550 flow cell was used to sequence each immunoSEQ 96-well plate. In the source study's methods: The immunoSEQ output contained only junctional sequences without quality scores, so filtering could not match that applied to full-length reads. Sequences were annotated with PyIR, a Python wrapper for IgBLAST v1.9, using IMGT germline references to assign V/J genes and CDR3. Reads were filtered out if the reads had weak V/J assignments (E-value above 1e-6), no CDR3, stop codons, out-of-frame junctions, or ambiguous translated residues. V3J clonotypes were defined by identical inferred V gene, J gene, and CDR3 amino acid sequence. The percentage overlap between two repertoires was calculated by dividing the number of shared unique clonotypes by the size of the smaller repertoire. Three approaches were used to assess repertoire richness: RTK rarefaction, the Chao1 estimator, and Recon v2.1 estimates of unobserved clonotypes. OLGA was used to compute generation probabilities for all TCRbeta clonotypes that the gDNA method yielded from a few donors. The table was pulled from immuneACCESS by TCRdb, which kept in-frame rearrangements only. Such tables lose some clones; where checked, under half of the loss comes from unresolved V genes, and the rest has no known cause. The V and J calls and clone size are taken from that table; D and trimming were inferred from the DNA. For this sample the table gives some 1,100,000 clones, of which 78% were detected only once. Clones ranked in the top ten supply roughly 0.56% of the sample.

Donors were healthy HIV-negative adults with no recently reported acute infections or vaccinations. Only Caucasian adults living in Nashville, Tennessee, USA were represented among the donors. CD4+ T cells were enriched by magnetic negative selection; naive cells were then positively selected on CD45RA, and the negative fraction formed the memory subset. Blood was obtained by leukapheresis, after which PBMCs were separated by Ficoll-Histopaque density gradient centrifugation and cryopreserved in liquid nitrogen vapor phase. Analytical flow cytometry was used to check the purity and quantity of each magnetically sorted T cell population. Genomic DNA was isolated from each sorted fraction and quantified by UV absorbance on a Nanodrop 2000c.

This receptor was taken from a man aged 18 to 29 in good health. Some clones in this sample may be carry-over from other donors' samples. The chain joins TRBV9 to TRBJ2-1; there is no confident call for the D gene. The sample comprised memory CD4+ T cells from PBMCs. This specimen's cell subset or site label, interpreted: CD45RA-negative fraction. At the DNA level, the sequence is TGTGCCAGCACGAGGATTGGGAACGCCTACAATGAGCAGTTCTTC. Translated, this gives CASTRIGNAYNEQFF.